The sequence of this T cell receptor (beta chain) was determined in a study of cytomegalovirus exposure and HLA in healthy donors. Amplification used 60 Vbeta primers and 13 Jbeta primers. Assay used: immunoSEQ multiplex PCR; TCRdb lists only in-frame clones, some missing. This sample has about 140,000 clones, with around 85% found just once. This CDR3 contains 15 residues. Germline CDR1 reads SGHDN; CDR2 reads FVKESK. V lost 1 base, J lost 3 bases, and 12 bases lay in between. Sequencing was carried out using PBMCs. This sequence originates from a female donor in good health and CMV-seronegative. The chain employs TRBV14 and TRBJ2-5; TRBD2 is a possible D gene (6 bases). The CDR3 DNA is TGTGCCAGCAGCCAAGTACGGGGGACGAAAGAGACCCAGTACTTC. Translating gives CASSQVRGTKETQYF.